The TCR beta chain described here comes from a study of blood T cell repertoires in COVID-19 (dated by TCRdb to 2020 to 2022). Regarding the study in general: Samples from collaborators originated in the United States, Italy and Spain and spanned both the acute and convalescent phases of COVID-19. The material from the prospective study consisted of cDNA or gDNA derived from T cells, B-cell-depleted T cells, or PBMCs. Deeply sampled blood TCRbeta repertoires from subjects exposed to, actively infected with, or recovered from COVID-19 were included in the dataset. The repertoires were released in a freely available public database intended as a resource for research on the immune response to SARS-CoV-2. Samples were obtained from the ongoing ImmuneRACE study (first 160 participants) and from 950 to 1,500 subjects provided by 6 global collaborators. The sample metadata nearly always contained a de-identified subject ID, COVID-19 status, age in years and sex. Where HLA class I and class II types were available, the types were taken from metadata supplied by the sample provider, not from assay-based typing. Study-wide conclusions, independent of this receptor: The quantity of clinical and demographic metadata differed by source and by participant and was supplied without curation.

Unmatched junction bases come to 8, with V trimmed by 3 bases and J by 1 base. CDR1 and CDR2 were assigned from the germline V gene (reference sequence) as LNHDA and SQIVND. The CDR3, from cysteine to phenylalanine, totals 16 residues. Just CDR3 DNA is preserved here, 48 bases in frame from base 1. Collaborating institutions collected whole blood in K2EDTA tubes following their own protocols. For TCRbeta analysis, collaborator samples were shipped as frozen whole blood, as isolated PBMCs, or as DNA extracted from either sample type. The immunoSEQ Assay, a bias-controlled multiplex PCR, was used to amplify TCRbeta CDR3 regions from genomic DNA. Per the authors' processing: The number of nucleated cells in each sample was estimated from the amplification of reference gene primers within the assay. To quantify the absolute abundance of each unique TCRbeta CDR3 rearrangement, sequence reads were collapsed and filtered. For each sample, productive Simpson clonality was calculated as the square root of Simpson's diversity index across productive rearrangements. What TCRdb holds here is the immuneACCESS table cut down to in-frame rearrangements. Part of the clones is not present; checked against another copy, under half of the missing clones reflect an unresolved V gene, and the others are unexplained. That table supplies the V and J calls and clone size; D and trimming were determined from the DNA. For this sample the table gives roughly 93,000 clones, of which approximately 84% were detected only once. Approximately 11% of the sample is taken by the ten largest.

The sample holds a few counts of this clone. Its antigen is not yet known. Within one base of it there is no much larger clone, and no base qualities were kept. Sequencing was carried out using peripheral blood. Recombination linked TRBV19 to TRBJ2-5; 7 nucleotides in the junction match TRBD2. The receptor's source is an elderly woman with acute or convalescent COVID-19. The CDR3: CASSIGLGGGQETQYF. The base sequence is TGTGCCAGTAGTATTGGCCTTGGGGGGGGCCAAGAGACCCAGTACTTC. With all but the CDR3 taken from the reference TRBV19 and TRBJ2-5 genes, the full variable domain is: DGGITQSPKYLFRKEGQNVTLSCEQNLNHDAMYWYRQDPGQGLRLIYYSQIVNDFQKGDIAEGYSVSREKKESFPLTVTSAQKNPTAFYLCASSIGLGGGQETQYFGPGTRLLVL.